The entry that follows covers one T cell receptor (beta chain) sequence. Clones were sequenced by immunoSEQ multiplex PCR, and TCRdb holds only the in-frame ones, with some missing. The table shows tens of thousands of clones, with 85% to 95% occurring only once. The sample originates from a study of T cell changes during pregnancy in multiple sclerosis. The germline V gene has CDR1 MNHEY and CDR2 SMNVEV (reference sequence). V was clipped by 5 bases and J by 8 bases, with 10 bases between them. This CDR3 comprises 12 residues. V usage is TRBV27 and J usage is TRBJ2-1; no reliable D call. This receptor was obtained from a female donor with multiple sclerosis, enrolled in a pregnancy study. Specimen: CD8+ T cells from peripheral blood mononuclear cells, collected in the second trimester of pregnancy. CDR3 bases: TGTGCCAGCAGTCCAGGTGGTGATGAGCAGTTCTTC. As protein: CASSPGGDEQFF.